The next 29 T cell receptor beta chains were all read from a single sample in a study of cytomegalovirus exposure and HLA in healthy donors. The PCR had 60 Vbeta and 13 Jbeta primers. Clones were sequenced by immunoSEQ multiplex PCR, and TCRdb holds only the in-frame ones, with some missing. The sample includes roughly 150,000 clones, over 80% seen only once; the top ten take 2.3%. The sample consisted of PBMCs. Receptors were obtained from a male donor in good health and CMV-seronegative.

Only one count was recorded for this clone. This chain links TRBV6-1 with TRBJ2-3; D gene uncertain. Germline lookup yields CDR1 MNHNS and CDR2 SASEGT. Trimming removed 7 bases at V and 0 bases at J, with 5 bases between. The CDR3 extends over 12 amino acids. Here the CDR3 DNA reads TGTGCCAGCACCTATAGCACAGATACGCAGTATTTT. It yields the protein CASTYSTDTQYF.

The chain couples TRBV4-1 to TRBJ2-7, with D hard to call. This CDR3 has 16 amino acids. CDR1 and CDR2 (germline): MGHRA, YSYEKL. V gave up 0 bases and J gave up 5 bases, with 17 bases separating them. The CDR3, as DNA: TGCGCCAGCAGCCAAGAAAGCGTCTTTGAAGGTGACGAGCAGTACTTC. The encoded protein is CASSQESVFEGDEQYF.

The chain uses TRBV7-8 and TRBJ1-2, with a possible D match to TRBD1 (5 bases). V was trimmed by 1 base and J by 2 bases, leaving 11 bases between them. The germline CDR1 and CDR2 sequences are SGHVS and FQNEAQ. The CDR3 sequence is 15 residues long. The chain's CDR3 is CASSLEAGSNYGYTF. CDR3 nucleotide sequence: TGTGCCAGCAGCTTAGAGGCAGGGTCCAACTATGGCTACACCTTC. Full variable domain (remainder filled in from reference TRBV7-8 and TRBJ1-2): GAGVSQSPRYKVAKRGQDVALRCDPISGHVSLFWYQQALGQGPEFLTYFQNEAQLDKSGLPSDRFFAERPEGSVSTLKIQRTQQEDSAVYLCASSLEAGSNYGYTFGSGTRLTVV.

V and J are TRBV2 and TRBJ1-5; D might be TRBD1 (6 bases). Trimming shortened V by 6 bases and J by 0 bases, and 12 bases separated the two germline ends. CDR1 SNHLY and CDR2 FYNNEI come from the germline V gene. This CDR3 is 15 amino acids long. Written as DNA, the CDR3 is TGTGCCAGCAGCACGGACAGCTATAGCAATCAGCCCCAGCATTTT. Its translation: CASSTDSYSNQPQHF.

V gene TRBV7-9 combines with J gene TRBJ1-2, with TRBD1 as a possible D gene (5 bases). This CDR3 region has 15 residues. Germline-derived CDR1 and CDR2 are SEHNR and FQNEAQ (reference sequence). V gave up 4 bases and J gave up 6 bases, with 18 bases separating them. The CDR3 DNA reads TGTGCCAGCAGCTGGCAGGGTATCGCCGTAGATGGCTACACCTTC. This encodes CASSWQGIAVDGYTF.

The V call is TRBV6-5, the J call TRBJ2-7; D is unclear. The germline CDR1 and CDR2 sequences are MNHEY and SVGAGI. Between the trimmed V and J ends, which lost 3 bases and 4 bases, there was a span of 16 bases. This CDR3 is built from 15 residues. The CDR3 is CASSYFDTSSYEQYF. The CDR3 nucleotides read TGTGCCAGCAGTTATTTCGACACTTCATCTTACGAGCAGTACTTC.

On this clone: One end of the junction is discordant with germline, which a read error may explain. The V and J genes are TRBV6-1 and TRBJ2-7; D is unclear. The CDR3 is made up of 14 amino acids. Germline V gene sequence: CDR1 MNHNS, CDR2 SASEGT. The CDR3 spells CASSEERGAYEQCF. The CDR3 bases are TGTGCCAGCAGTGAAGAGAGAGGCGCCTACGAGCAGTGCTTC.

The V and J genes are TRBV7-9 and TRBJ1-2, with 7 bases identical to TRBD1. Losses at the gene ends were 1 base for V and 4 bases for J; bases not matched to a gene: 3. CDR1 and CDR2 (germline): SEHNR, FQNEAQ (reference sequence). The CDR3 runs 14 residues. The CDR3 here is CASSLVGTAYGYTF. CDR3 nucleotides: TGTGCCAGCAGCTTAGTAGGGACAGCCTATGGCTACACCTTC. Drawing the rest from reference TRBV7-9 and TRBJ1-2, the complete variable domain is DTGVSQNPRHKITKRGQNVTFRCDPISEHNRLYWYRQTLGQGPEFLTYFQNEAQLEKSRLLSDRFSAERPKGSFSTLEIQRTEQGDSAMYLCASSLVGTAYGYTFGSGTRLTVV.

This clone appeared once. V gene TRBV4-2 combines with J gene TRBJ2-3; 8 bases match TRBD2. In germline, CDR1 is LGHNA, CDR2 YNFKEQ. J gave up 4 bases and V 1 base, and 4 bases lay outside the gene matches. The CDR3 is 15 residues long. For the CDR3, the DNA is TGTGCCAGCAGCCAAGGCGGACTAGCAGCAGATACGCAGTATTTT. It codes for CASSQGGLAADTQYF.

V usage is TRBV5-1 and J usage is TRBJ2-5, with a possible D match to TRBD2 (6 bases). Germline V gene sequence: CDR1 SGHRS, CDR2 YFSETQ. The CDR3 has 15 amino acids. Trimming took 1 base from V and 0 from J, leaving 10 bases between them. CDR3 in amino acids: CASSLFSGDQETQYF. As DNA, the CDR3 is TGCGCCAGCAGCTTGTTCTCGGGGGACCAAGAGACCCAGTACTTC.

This sequence joins TRBV18 and TRBJ1-2, with 9 bases aligning to TRBD1. CDR1 is KGHSH, CDR2 LQKENI, per germline. V lost 6 bases, J lost 8 bases, and 13 bases stayed unmatched. CDR3 length: 15 amino acids. CDR3 nucleotide sequence: TGTGCCAGCTCGCCCGGGACAGGGCCTGAAAGGGGCTACACCTTC. Protein: CASSPGTGPERGYTF.

The genes are TRBV6-1 and TRBJ2-7; TRBD2 might be the D (5 bases). Germline V CDR1 and CDR2: MNHNS, SASEGT. V lost 11 bases, J lost 10 bases, and 18 bases lay in between. CDR3 length equals 11 residues. DNA of the CDR3: TGTGCCGCCGGGGTCGTGTTAGGACAGTACTTC. Translated, it gives CAAGVVLGQYF.

The gene calls are TRBV29-1 and TRBJ2-2; a possible D gene is TRBD1 (5 bases). Trimming took off 5 bases at V and 3 bases at J, with 16 bases between the two ends. Germline-derived CDR1 and CDR2 are SQVTM and ANQGSEA. There are 15 residues in the CDR3. This CDR3 reads CSVKFGQGHTGELFF. The CDR3 bases are TGCAGCGTTAAATTCGGGCAGGGTCACACCGGGGAGCTGTTTTTT.

The chain has TRBV28 and TRBJ1-2; D gene ambiguous. Germline V gene lookup returns CDR1 MDHEN and CDR2 SYDVKM. The CDR3 sequence is 11 residues long. Trimming left V 5 bases short and J 5 bases short, with 6 bases between. The CDR3 spells CASSDSYGYTF. CDR3 DNA: TGTGCCAGCAGTGACTCATATGGCTACACCTTC.

V gene TRBV2 combines with J gene TRBJ1-1; 9 positions agree with TRBD1. The junction had 7 bases not matched to a gene; V was cut back by 7 bases and J by 1 base. Germline V gene sequence: CDR1 SNHLY, CDR2 FYNNEI. The CDR3 is made up of 15 amino acids. The CDR3, as DNA: TGTGCCAGCACCATAACACAGGGGGCGAACACTGAAGCTTTCTTT. It is translated as CASTITQGANTEAFF.

V is TRBV18 and J is TRBJ2-2; 8 bases are a match to TRBD1. V was clipped by 0 bases and J by 1 base; unmatched bases: 7. CDR1 KGHSH and CDR2 LQKENI come from the germline V gene. This CDR3 is built from 18 residues. The CDR3 region has the DNA TGTGCCAGCTCACCACCGTCGACAGGGGCTTTGAACACCGGGGAGCTGTTTTTT. This encodes CASSPPSTGALNTGELFF.

This clone has just a few counts. The V and J genes are TRBV18 and TRBJ2-5; D is undetermined. Trimming took off 2 bases at V and 3 bases at J, with 4 bases between the two ends. This CDR3 is 12 amino acids long. The V gene's germline CDR1 is KGHSH and CDR2 LQKENI. The CDR3 here is CASSPFKETQYF. The CDR3 DNA follows: TGTGCCAGCTCACCATTTAAAGAGACCCAGTACTTC. Supplemented by reference TRBV18 and TRBJ2-5, the full variable domain reads NAGVMQNPRHLVRRRGQEARLRCSPMKGHSHVYWYRQLPEEGLKFMVYLQKENIIDESGMPKERFSAEFPKEGPSILRIQQVVRGDSAAYFCASSPFKETQYFGPGTRLLVL.

The gene calls are TRBV5-1 and TRBJ2-3, with a weak D call TRBD2 (7 bases). CDR3 size: 14 residues. In germline, CDR1 is SGHRS, CDR2 YFSETQ. V lost 4 bases and J 1 base, leaving 10 bases between the germline ends. For the CDR3, the DNA is TGCGCCAGCAGCACCGGGGGGCGCACAGATACGCAGTATTTT. Protein sequence: CASSTGGRTDTQYF.

This clone has a handful of counts. The chain has TRBV4-1 and TRBJ2-1; tentatively, D is TRBD1 (6 bases). CDR1 is MGHRA and CDR2 is YSYEKL in the germline V gene. Trimming took 3 bases from V and 5 from J, leaving 11 bases between them. CDR3 length: 14 amino acids. The CDR3 sequence: CASSHGDINNEQFF. The CDR3 coding sequence is TGCGCCAGCAGCCACGGGGACATCAACAATGAGCAGTTCTTC.

The V and J genes are TRBV27 and TRBJ1-2, with 9 bases identical to TRBD1. The CDR3 contains 15 residues. V shed 5 bases and J 3 bases; nucleotides not matched to a gene: 7. Germline lookup yields CDR1 MNHEY and CDR2 SMNVEV (reference sequence). CDR3 residues: CASSRYRGLDYGYTF. DNA for the CDR3: TGTGCCAGCAGTCGATACAGGGGGCTGGACTATGGCTACACCTTC.

For the CDR3, the DNA is TGTGCCACCAGCAGAGGAGCGGATCAGCCCCAGCATTTT. The encoded protein is CATSRGADQPQHF. The rearrangement joins TRBV15 to TRBJ1-5; D ambiguous. V dropped 1 base and J dropped 5 bases, with 6 bases sitting between them. Germline V gene sequence: CDR1 LNHNV, CDR2 YYDKDF (reference sequence). The CDR3 runs 13 residues.

The CDR3 sequence: CASSEGRREYEQYF. The DNA for the CDR3 is TGTGCCAGCAGTGAAGGTCGTCGGGAGTACGAGCAGTACTTC. The rearrangement uses TRBV2 and TRBJ2-7; perhaps TRBD2 as D (6 bases). Per germline, CDR1 SNHLY and CDR2 FYNNEI. V was shortened by 1 base and J by 4 bases, with 11 bases between the two germline ends. This CDR3 comprises 14 residues.

V is TRBV5-1 and J is TRBJ2-3, with TRBD2 matching over 13 bases. Germline CDR1 and CDR2: SGHRS and YFSETQ. The junction had 3 bases not matched to a gene; V was cut back by 5 bases and J by 0 bases. The CDR3 is 16 amino acids. CDR3 sequence reads: CASRRGLAGSTDTQYF. As DNA, the CDR3 is TGCGCCAGCAGACGGGGACTAGCGGGGAGCACAGATACGCAGTATTTT.

The table lists this clone with a few counts. The chain combines TRBV7-2 with TRBJ2-2; 8 bases line up with TRBD1. V shed 5 bases, J shed 5 bases, and the junction held 13 bases outside the gene matches. This CDR3 comprises 17 residues. Germline CDR1 and CDR2: SGHTA and FQGNSA. CDR3 coding DNA: TGTGCCAGCAGCATCCTTAGACAGGGGCTTTTTACCGGGGAGCTGTTTTTT. Translated: CASSILRQGLFTGELFF.

The rearrangement uses TRBV6-1 and TRBJ1-5, with TRBD1 as a possible D gene (6 bases). Germline V CDR1 and CDR2: MNHNS, SASEGT. The CDR3 covers 14 residues. V lost 4 bases, J lost 2 bases, and 9 bases lay in between. The CDR3 sequence: CASSGDIGNQPQHF. The CDR3 DNA reads TGTGCCAGCAGTGGGGACATCGGCAATCAGCCCCAGCATTTT.

The chain employs TRBV6-6 and TRBJ1-2; D call uncertain. The CDR3 is 14 residues long. Trimming removed 0 bases at V and 8 bases at J, with 13 bases between. Germline V gives CDR1 MNHNY, CDR2 SVGAGI (reference sequence). CDR3 amino acids: CASSYSRPGGGYTF. In DNA, the CDR3 is TGTGCCAGCAGTTACTCGCGGCCCGGTGGCGGCTACACCTTC.

CDR3: CAWSVQGGEKLFF. The CDR3 nucleotides read TGTGCCTGGAGCGTCCAGGGAGGTGAAAAACTGTTTTTT. The chain recombines TRBV30 with TRBJ1-4; a weak D match, TRBD1 (5 bases). The CDR3 is 13 residues long. V was shortened by 3 bases and J by 7 bases, with 12 bases between the two germline ends. Germline CDR1 and CDR2: GTSNPN and SVGIG (reference sequence).

The chain combines TRBV6-5 with TRBJ1-5, with D unclear. Germline-derived CDR1 and CDR2 are MNHEY and SVGAGI. The CDR3 is 15 residues long. V was pared by 1 base and J by 0 bases, with 7 bases between. For the CDR3, the DNA is TGTGCCAGCAGTTACTTGGCAGATAGCAATCAGCCCCAGCATTTT. It is translated as CASSYLADSNQPQHF.

The chain links TRBV29-1 to TRBJ1-2; D call uncertain. The CDR3 loop spans 11 amino acids. V was cut by 3 bases and J by 8 bases, with 10 bases left in between. Germline V lookup: CDR1 SQVTM, CDR2 ANQGSEA. CDR3 nucleotide sequence: TGCAGCGTTGATGAGGGTTGGGGCTACACCTTC. This gives the protein CSVDEGWGYTF. Looking up the rest from reference TRBV29-1 and TRBJ1-2 gives the full variable domain: SAVISQKPSRDICQRGTSLTIQCQVDSQVTMMFWYRQQPGQSLTLIATANQGSEATYESGFVIDKFPISRPNLTFSTLTVSNMSPEDSSIYLCSVDEGWGYTFGSGTRLTVV.